What follows describes a single T cell receptor (beta chain). Its antigen is currently unknown. Measured with immunoSEQ multiplex PCR; TCRdb has only the in-frame clones, and not every one. The table records about 6,500 clones, roughly 80% of them present only once. These data come from a study of immune evolution from preneoplasia to lung adenocarcinoma. After removal of 1 base from V and 5 bases from J, the junction contained 5 bases not matched to a gene. The CDR3 covers 15 residues. Germline values: CDR1 SGHAT, CDR2 FQNNGV. Broader study findings: Clonality was highest in normal lung, lower in later-stage lesions apparently. KRAS-mutant nodules had the highest T cell clonality.

The source material was FFPE invasive lung adenocarcinoma tissue. The receptor was derived from a person in their 60s with lung adenocarcinoma. The chain is built from TRBV11-2 and TRBJ2-5, with 9 bases fitting TRBD1. CDR3 coding DNA: TGTGCCAGCAGCTTAGGGGACAGGGACGTGGAGACCCAGTACTTC. Translating gives CASSLGDRDVETQYF.